The 20 T cell receptor beta chains listed next were all sequenced from one sample in a study of beta chain features in type 1 diabetes. Study outcomes and limitations: Within each of all four CD4+ subsets, Type 1 diabetes patients had TCRB CDR3s that were moderately but significantly shorter.

These TCRs' antigens remain unknown. Isolated RNA was reverse transcribed in full, so expressed TCRB transcripts were sequenced. Clones were read by immunoSEQ multiplex PCR, and TCRdb kept only the in-frame ones, dropping some. Among over 150,000 clones listed, about 8% were seen once. The sequencing sample was made of central memory CD4+ T cells from blood. These receptor sequences come from a woman between 35 and 50 years old with type 1 diabetes.

In its sample, this clone was seen a few times. This chain joins TRBV30 and TRBJ1-4; 8 bases line up with TRBD1. The CDR3 length is 14 residues. Germline V gives CDR1 GTSNPN, CDR2 SVGIG (reference sequence). V lost 2 bases and J lost 7; bases outside the gene matches: 6. The chain's CDR3 is CAWSQGAGGEKLFF. The CDR3 nucleotides are TGTGCCTGGAGTCAGGGGGCAGGGGGTGAAAAACTGTTTTTT. Based on the CDR3 plus reference TRBV30 and TRBJ1-4, the full variable domain is SQTIHQWPATLVQPVGSPLSLECTVEGTSNPNLYWYRQAAGRGLQLLFYSVGIGQISSEVPQNLSASRPQDRQFILSSKKLLLSDSGFYLCAWSQGAGGEKLFFGSGTQLSVL.

The CDR3 nucleotides read TGTGCCAGCAGTTTATCGAACAGGGCAGGGGGCTACACCTTC. Translated, it gives CASSLSNRAGGYTF. The V call is TRBV27, the J call TRBJ1-2, with D possibly TRBD1 on 6 matching bases. Deletions cut 0 bases from V and 8 bases from J, with 13 bases between. In germline, CDR1 is MNHEY, CDR2 SMNVEV (reference sequence). The CDR3 extends over 14 amino acids.

This clone was seen more than once but under ten times. The V gene is TRBV25-1, the J gene TRBJ2-7, with D possibly matching TRBD2 (5 bases). Germline V gene lookup returns CDR1 MGHDK and CDR2 SYGVNS. Trimming removed 2 bases at V and 12 bases at J, with 14 bases between. CDR3 size: 12 residues. The CDR3 here is CASSEEAAGLYF. CDR3 sequence (DNA): TGTGCCAGCAGTGAAGAGGCGGCGGGTCTGTACTTC.

The genes are TRBV27 and TRBJ1-5; 7 bases line up with TRBD1. V shed 2 bases and J 5 bases; nucleotides not matched to a gene: 6. Germline loops: CDR1 MNHEY, CDR2 SMNVEV (reference sequence). The CDR3 length is 15 residues. This CDR3 reads CASSLTGELYQPQHF. For the CDR3, the DNA is TGTGCCAGCAGTTTAACAGGGGAATTATATCAGCCCCAGCATTTT.

This clone showed up many times. The CDR3 here is CASGRLANSYEQYF. The CDR3 bases are TGTGCCAGCGGAAGACTAGCAAACTCCTACGAGCAGTACTTC. This rearrangement joins TRBV2 to TRBJ2-7; 7 positions match TRBD2. J gave up 0 bases and V 8 bases, and 7 bases lay outside the gene matches. CDR3 size: 14 residues. CDR1 SNHLY and CDR2 FYNNEI come from the germline V gene. The full variable domain, with the rest looked up from reference TRBV2 and TRBJ2-7, is EPEVTQTPSHQVTQMGQEVILRCVPISNHLYFYWYRQILGQKVEFLVSFYNNEISEKSEIFDDQFSVERPDGSNFTLKIRSTKLEDSAMYFCASGRLANSYEQYFGPGTRLTVT.

The V gene is TRBV6-5, the J gene TRBJ2-5, with 10 bases aligning to TRBD1. Germline-derived CDR1 and CDR2 are MNHEY and SVGAGI. Trimming at V came to 3 bases and at J to 5 bases, leaving 3 bases not matched to a gene. This CDR3 has 14 residues. Here the CDR3 reads CASSYGTGAETQYF. DNA of the CDR3: TGTGCCAGCAGTTATGGGACAGGGGCCGAGACCCAGTACTTC.

This clone has more than one count but fewer than ten. The J gene is TRBJ1-5, the V gene TRBV18, with a possible D match to TRBD1 (5 bases). This CDR3 contains 15 residues. Germline values: CDR1 KGHSH, CDR2 LQKENI. The V end lost 1 base, the J end lost 3 bases, and 10 bases lay between the germline ends. CDR3 DNA: TGTGCCAGCTCACCACGGGGGGTGATCAATCAGCCCCAGCATTTT. As protein: CASSPRGVINQPQHF.

This clone came up a few times. J is TRBJ1-2 and V is TRBV20-1; no reliable D call. CDR1 and CDR2 (germline): DFQATT, SNEGSKA (reference sequence). V was trimmed by 6 bases and J by 4 bases, leaving 9 bases between them. The CDR3 is 11 residues long. CDR3 DNA: TGCAGTGCGGCTCGCGGCTATGGCTACACCTTC. Its protein product is CSAARGYGYTF.

This chain connects TRBV27 to TRBJ2-7; TRBD2 agrees at 14 bases. This CDR3 spans 15 amino acids. With V trimmed by 5 bases and J by 7 bases, 7 bases remained unmatched. Germline CDR1 reads MNHEY; CDR2 reads SMNVEV (reference sequence). CDR3 protein: CASSPGLAGVWEQYF. The CDR3 coding sequence is TGTGCCAGCAGTCCGGGACTAGCGGGAGTCTGGGAGCAGTACTTC.

The chain is built from TRBV4-1 and TRBJ1-1; 9 bases fit TRBD1. With V trimmed by 6 bases and J by 1 base, 3 bases remained unmatched. Per the germline V gene, CDR1 is MGHRA and CDR2 is YSYEKL. This CDR3 is built from 14 residues. The CDR3 region has the DNA TGCGCCAGCAGGGACAGGGGCGCGAACACTGAAGCTTTCTTT. It is translated as CASRDRGANTEAFF.

This clone was picked up a small number of times. Other DNA variants within this sample encode the same CDR3. The V call is TRBV4-2, the J call TRBJ2-5; 14 nucleotides align to TRBD2. Per germline, CDR1 LGHNA and CDR2 YNFKEQ. The CDR3 is 16 residues long. The J segment lost 5 bases and the V segment lost 4 bases, leaving 6 bases of the junction unmatched. CDR3 nucleotide sequence: TGTGCCAGCAGCCCGGGACTAGCGGGAGCGGGGGAGACCCAGTACTTC. Protein sequence: CASSPGLAGAGETQYF.

The chain links TRBV28 to TRBJ1-5; D gene uncertain. Germline-derived CDR1 and CDR2 are MDHEN and SYDVKM. V lost 3 bases to trimming and J lost 4 bases, with 16 bases between them. The CDR3 is 16 amino acids. CDR3 DNA: TGTGCCAGCAGTTTGGCGGCCGGGTTTCGTAATCAGCCCCAGCATTTT. Translating it yields CASSLAAGFRNQPQHF.

This clone has more than one count but fewer than ten. This chain connects TRBV9 to TRBJ2-1; D is possibly TRBD2 (6 bases). The CDR3 consists of 15 residues. V lost 4 bases and J lost 9, with 20 bases in between. The germline gives CDR1 SGDLS, CDR2 YYNGEE. For the CDR3, the DNA is TGTGCCAGCAGCCCGGGCGGGGTAATCATCGGTGAGCAGTTCTTC. Translating gives CASSPGGVIIGEQFF.

The rearrangement uses TRBV9 and TRBJ1-5, with D uncertain. This CDR3 contains 15 residues. Germline assignment: CDR1 SGDLS and CDR2 YYNGEE. Deletions cut 2 bases from V and 3 bases from J, with 12 bases between. CDR3 residues: CASSVDAAANQPQHF. DNA for the CDR3: TGTGCCAGCAGCGTGGATGCGGCAGCCAATCAGCCCCAGCATTTT.

The chain recombines TRBV25-1 with TRBJ2-6, with D uncertain. Germline V lookup: CDR1 MGHDK, CDR2 SYGVNS. This CDR3 is built from 16 residues. V lost 3 bases, J lost 0 bases, and 9 bases lay in between. The CDR3 DNA is TGTGCCAGCAGTGAGCCCCAGGCCTCTGGGGCCAACGTCCTGACTTTC. Translating gives CASSEPQASGANVLTF.

This clone occurred a few times. Other DNA sequences in the same sample also yield this CDR3. V gene TRBV4-3 combines with J gene TRBJ1-2; D gene ambiguous. The CDR3 sequence is 13 residues long. From germline, CDR1 is LGHNA and CDR2 YSLEER. Trimming pared 0 bases from V and 7 bases from J, leaving 9 bases between. The CDR3 here is CASSQDRGFGYTF. DNA for the CDR3: TGCGCCAGCAGCCAAGATCGCGGTTTTGGCTACACCTTC.

The chain carries TRBV11-2 and TRBJ1-4, with D maybe TRBD1 (5 bases). CDR1 is SGHAT and CDR2 is FQNNGV in the germline V gene. The V and J ends lost 4 bases and 0 bases respectively, with 9 bases between them. The CDR3 runs to 15 residues. The CDR3 here is CASSSQTATNEKLFF. The CDR3 nucleotides read TGTGCCAGCAGCTCTCAGACAGCAACTAATGAAAAACTGTTTTTT.

The V and J genes are TRBV4-1 and TRBJ1-6; no reliable D call. The V end lost 1 base, the J end lost 10 bases, and 17 bases lay between the germline ends. The CDR3 covers 16 residues. CDR1 is MGHRA and CDR2 is YSYEKL in the germline V gene. In nucleotides, the CDR3 is TGCGCCAGCAGCCAAGGGGTTGGTGGCGGAATCTCACCCCTCCACTTT. Protein sequence: CASSQGVGGGISPLHF.

This clone has more than one count but fewer than ten. CDR3 residues: CASSRGPFSGANVLTF. CDR3 in DNA: TGCGCCAGCAGTCGGGGTCCCTTTTCTGGGGCCAACGTCCTGACTTTC. The chain links TRBV5-1 to TRBJ2-6; perhaps TRBD2 as D (5 bases). The V end was cut by 5 bases, the J end by 1 base, with 13 bases between. Germline CDR1 is SGHRS and CDR2 is YFSETQ. This CDR3 has 16 residues.

This chain links TRBV7-3 with TRBJ2-5, with 8 nucleotides matching TRBD2. V lost 5 bases, J lost 4 bases, and 6 bases stayed unmatched. Germline assignment: CDR1 SGHTA and CDR2 FQGTGA. This CDR3 contains 14 residues. This chain's CDR3 is CASSRSAGGETQYF. The CDR3 DNA reads TGTGCCAGCAGCCGATCTGCGGGGGGAGAGACCCAGTACTTC.